Reported below is one T cell receptor (beta chain). The germline gives CDR1 MNHEY, CDR2 SVGAGI. The CDR3 has 15 residues. J lost 1 base, V lost 5 bases, and 3 bases had no gene match. TCRdb's table, derived via immunoSEQ multiplex PCR, lists solely in-frame clones and lacks some. The table shows about 210,000 clones, with 81% occurring only once. This entry belongs to a study of blood T cell repertoires in COVID-19. Study-wide background: Sample material is recorded as cDNA or gDNA derived from T cells, B-cell-depleted T cells, or PBMCs.

The study recruited people aged about 18 to 95 years across under 25 US areas. Self-reported history from a screening survey and questionnaire set each donor's cohort. The TCR originated in a woman in her forties or fifties with acute COVID-19. The rearrangement uses TRBV6-5 and TRBJ1-4; 8 positions match TRBD1. Material: PBMCs or T cells enriched from blood (not recorded which). CDR3 sequence (DNA): TGTGCCAGCAGTAGTACAGGGGGAACTAATGAAAAACTGTTTTTT. It specifies CASSSTGGTNEKLFF.